This is a list of T cell receptor beta chains from one sample in a study of early T cells in non-severe SARS-CoV-2 infection. TCRdb used MiXCR to reprocess the 5' RACE reads, holding one entry per CDR3 protein. The table lists tens of thousands of distinct CDR3 sequences, about 6% of them singletons. Material: whole blood, obtained at baseline. Every receptor here comes from an adult who was a healthcare worker with PCR-confirmed SARS-CoV-2 infection or an uninfected control (not recorded which). Both conserved end residues are part of each CDR3. A D gene is named only where the DNA matches it firmly. Part of the rows lack a size; the others show once, few, many or a class for expanded clones.

abundance	v_gene	d_gene	j_gene	CDR3nt	CDR3aa
medium-sized	TRBV28	.	TRBJ2-7	TGTGCCAGCAGACCTCCCCGAAGCCCCTTCTACGAGCAGTACTTC	CASRPPRSPFYEQYF
few	TRBV16	TRBD1	TRBJ1-5	TGTGCCAGCAGCCGAACACAGGGGCGGCAAGGGAATCAGCCCCAGCATTTT	CASSRTQGRQGNQPQHF
many	TRBV20-1	.	TRBJ2-3	TGCAGTGCTCCTGCGGGACAAGTCCGAGATACGCAGTATTTT	CSAPAGQVRDTQYF
few	TRBV9	.	TRBJ1-6	TGTGCCAGCAGCTTGGACAGCACCTATAATTCACCCCTCCACTTT	CASSLDSTYNSPLHF
few	TRBV12-3/TRBV12-4	.	TRBJ2-7	TGTGCCAGCAGTTCCACCCACGCGGCTCCCGAGCAGTACTTC	CASSSTHAAPEQYF
many	TRBV4-1	.	TRBJ2-1	TGCGCCAGCAGCCAAGATCCTGAGGGATCCGTCAATGAGCAGTTCTTC	CASSQDPEGSVNEQFF
few	TRBV4-3	.	TRBJ2-2	TGCGCCAGCAGCCAAGATGGCAGGGGAACCGGGGAGCTGTTTTTT	CASSQDGRGTGELFF
.	TRBV7-3	.	TRBJ1-1	TGTGCCAGCAGCTTGTGGCACCAGAACACTGAAGCTTTCTTT	CASSLWHQNTEAFF
many	TRBV29-1	TRBD1	TRBJ2-3	TGCAGCGTTGACCTTACAGGGGGAGGCGATACGCAGTATTTT	CSVDLTGGGDTQYF
.	TRBV5-1	.	TRBJ1-2	TGCGCCAGCAGGGGCCTGCCCGACTATGGCTACACCTTC	CASRGLPDYGYTF
few	TRBV15	.	TRBJ1-3	TGTGCCACCAGCAGAGAGATCTCTGGAAACACCATATATTTT	CATSREISGNTIYF
many	TRBV12-3/TRBV12-4	.	TRBJ1-6	TGTGCCAGCACTGGGAACTATAATTCACCCCTCCACTTT	CASTGNYNSPLHF
.	TRBV2	TRBD1	TRBJ2-5	TGTGCCAGCAGTGAGGGGACAGGGGAAGAGACCCAGTACTTC	CASSEGTGEETQYF
.	TRBV7-2	TRBD2	TRBJ2-1	TGTGCCAGCAGCTTATATGCGGGAGGGCGGAATGAGCAGTTCTTC	CASSLYAGGRNEQFF
many	TRBV4-3	TRBD2	TRBJ2-1	TGCGCCAGCAGCCAAGACCCTCGACTAGCGGGTTACAATGAGCAGTTCTTC	CASSQDPRLAGYNEQFF
many	TRBV5-1	.	TRBJ2-7	TGCGCCAGCAGGAGGACTTTTGAACCCTACGAGCAGTACTTC	CASRRTFEPYEQYF
.	TRBV12-3/TRBV12-4	.	TRBJ1-5	TGTGCCAGCAGTTTATCCTCCATCCAGCCCCAGCATTTT	CASSLSSIQPQHF
many	TRBV6-6	.	TRBJ2-4	TGTGCCACAACTATACCGCTAGCCAAAAACATTCAGTACTTC	CATTIPLAKNIQYF
.	TRBV28	.	TRBJ2-7	TGTGCCAGCAGCCCGGTTGGTCGCCTAGTAGAGGTTGGACCCTACGAGCAGTACTTC	CASSPVGRLVEVGPYEQYF
many	TRBV5-1	.	TRBJ2-5	TGCGCCAGCAGCTTGGCCGCCGGTGCGGAGACCCAGTACTTC	CASSLAAGAETQYF
many	TRBV28	TRBD1	TRBJ2-6	TGTGCCAGCAGCGTGACAGGGTGGCCTGGGGCCAACGTCCTGACTTTC	CASSVTGWPGANVLTF
once	TRBV12-3/TRBV12-4	.	TRBJ1-2	TGTGCCAGCAGGCCCCGGGGGGGAGGGAGCTATGGCTACACCTTC	CASRPRGGGSYGYTF
many	TRBV19	TRBD1	TRBJ2-2	TGTGCCAGCCAGGACAGGGGGTTAACCGGGGAGCTGTTTTTT	CASQDRGLTGELFF
few	TRBV11-2	.	TRBJ1-1	TGTGCCAGCAGCTTAGTCTGGGGAAATGAAGCTTTCTTT	CASSLVWGNEAFF
many	TRBV5-6	.	TRBJ2-1	TGTGCCAGCAGCTTGGTTGGAGTAGACCACAATGAGCAGTTCTTC	CASSLVGVDHNEQFF
many	TRBV7-6	TRBD2	TRBJ2-5	TGTGCCAGCAGCTTAGCAGGGGTGCCTAGCGGGAGGGCGCTGGAGACCCAGTACTTC	CASSLAGVPSGRALETQYF
few	TRBV5-1	TRBD1	TRBJ1-6	TGCGCCAGCAGCTTGGACCCGGACAGGGATAATTCACCCCTCCACTTT	CASSLDPDRDNSPLHF
.	TRBV11-2	TRBD2	TRBJ2-1	TGTGCCAGCAGCTCTGTAGCGGGAGGGCCCCCTAATGAGCAGTTCTTC	CASSSVAGGPPNEQFF
many	TRBV2	.	TRBJ1-3	TGTGCCAGCGGGGCCACCTCTGGAAACACCATATATTTT	CASGATSGNTIYF
many	TRBV28	TRBD2	TRBJ2-7	TGTGCCAGCACCAATAGCGGGAGTCCCTACGAGCAGTACTTC	CASTNSGSPYEQYF
many	TRBV18	.	TRBJ1-5	TGTGCCAGCTCACCACGTAGCGGGAATCAGCCCCAGCATTTT	CASSPRSGNQPQHF
many	TRBV7-2	TRBD1	TRBJ1-3	TGTGCCAGCAGCTGGGACAGGCCCTCTGGAAACACCATATATTTT	CASSWDRPSGNTIYF